The subject of this entry is one T cell receptor beta chain. The data derive from a study of CD8+CD57+ T cells in acquired aplastic anemia. In patients chosen for sequencing, flow cytometry had shown CD8+CD57+ cell expansion. Genomic DNA provided the template from which TCR beta VDJ and CDR3 profiles were obtained. A single record per CDR3 protein comes from TCRdb applying MiXCR to the reads. The sample lists some 200,000 distinct CDR3 sequences; more than 45% were seen once. The germline V and J ends were trimmed by 5 bases and 3 bases, with 3 bases remaining between them. The CDR3 spans 10 residues. In germline, CDR1 is SGHRS, CDR2 YFSETQ.

The clonotype was recovered from a human donor with aplastic anemia. The sequenced sample consisted of sorted CD4+, CD8+, or CD8+CD57+ T cells (not recorded which) from PBMCs. The gene calls are TRBV5-1 and TRBJ2-7; D remains unclear. CDR3 sequence: CASSFYEQYV. The CDR3 coding sequence is TGCGCCAGCAGTTTCTACGAGCAGTACGTC.